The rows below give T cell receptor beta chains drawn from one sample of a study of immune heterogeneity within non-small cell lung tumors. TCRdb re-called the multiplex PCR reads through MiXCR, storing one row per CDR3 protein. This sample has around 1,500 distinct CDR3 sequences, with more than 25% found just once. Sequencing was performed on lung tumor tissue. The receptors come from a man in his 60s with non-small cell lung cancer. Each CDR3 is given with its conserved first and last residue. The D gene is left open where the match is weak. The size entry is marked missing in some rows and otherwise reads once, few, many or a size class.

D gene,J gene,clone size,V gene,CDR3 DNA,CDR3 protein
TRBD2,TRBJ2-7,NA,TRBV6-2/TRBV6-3,TGTGCCAGCAGTTATGCAGATAGGACTAGCAGGGTCGAGCAGTACTTC,CASSYADRTSRVEQYF
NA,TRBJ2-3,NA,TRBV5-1,TGCGCCAGCAGCTTAGCGGGTTACCAGACAGATACGCAGTATTTT,CASSLAGYQTDTQYF
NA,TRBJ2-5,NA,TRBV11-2,TGTGCCAGCAGGACCCCAGGGCGAGGAGAGACCCAGTACTTC,CASRTPGRGETQYF
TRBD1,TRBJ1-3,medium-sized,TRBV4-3,TGCGCCAGCAGCCAAGGGACAGGGGGAGGAAACACCATATATTTT,CASSQGTGGGNTIYF
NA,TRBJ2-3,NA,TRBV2,TGTGCCAGCAGCGGGATAGGCACAGATACGCAGTATTTT,CASSGIGTDTQYF
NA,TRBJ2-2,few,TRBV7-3,TGTGCCAGCAGCTTAACGGGCTCCTCTCGGGGCGCCGGGGAGCTGTTTTTT,CASSLTGSSRGAGELFF
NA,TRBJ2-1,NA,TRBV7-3,TGTGCCAGCAGCTCCAGGGACTCTGGTAATGAGCAGTTCTTC,CASSSRDSGNEQFF
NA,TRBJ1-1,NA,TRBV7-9,TGTGCCAGCAGCTTAGAACCCGGGTCCGAAGCTTTCTTT,CASSLEPGSEAFF
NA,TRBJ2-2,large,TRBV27,TGTGCCAGCAGCTTAGGAGGTACCGGGGAGCTGTTTTTT,CASSLGGTGELFF
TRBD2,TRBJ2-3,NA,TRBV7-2,TGTGCCAGCAGGGAGGGCGGGAGGGATACGCAGTATTTT,CASREGGRDTQYF